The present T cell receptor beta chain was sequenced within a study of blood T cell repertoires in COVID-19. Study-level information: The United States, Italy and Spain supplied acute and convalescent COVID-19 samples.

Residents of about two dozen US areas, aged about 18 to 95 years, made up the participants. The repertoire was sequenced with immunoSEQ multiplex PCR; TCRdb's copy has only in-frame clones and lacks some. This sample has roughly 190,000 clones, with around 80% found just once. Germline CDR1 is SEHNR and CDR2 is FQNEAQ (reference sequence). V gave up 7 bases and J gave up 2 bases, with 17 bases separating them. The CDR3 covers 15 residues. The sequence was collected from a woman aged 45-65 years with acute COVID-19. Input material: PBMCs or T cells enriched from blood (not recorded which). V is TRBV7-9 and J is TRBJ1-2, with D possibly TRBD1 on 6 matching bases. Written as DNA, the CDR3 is TGTGCCAGCACCCCCCGAGATCAGGGGAACTATGGCTACACCTTC. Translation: CASTPRDQGNYGYTF.